This T cell receptor (beta chain) was found in a study of siplizumab effects on memory and regulatory T cells. Study results and limitations: Siplizumab significantly decreased alloreactive sequences from unstimulated CD4+ memory cells. The naive T cell population seemed more diverse than memory cells and seemed a major contributor to the alloresponse. About 75-95% of proliferating CD4+ or CD8+ clones had no assignable naive or memory phenotype. Unstimulated subset assignment was obtained for only a minor fraction of alloreactive clones.

Produced via immunoSEQ multiplex PCR; TCRdb's table is partial and in-frame only. The sample comprises fewer than 120,000 clones, more than 90% of which are singletons, and 1.3% rests with the top ten. About this clone: Its specificity is not known.

This TCR derives from a human donor in good health. Sequencing used CD4+ T cells sorted from blood.

This CDR3 reads CAWSTQGYMNTEAFF. CDR3 DNA: TGTGCCTGGAGCACACAGGGTTACATGAACACTGAAGCTTTCTTT. The V call is TRBV30, the J call TRBJ1-1; perhaps TRBD1 as D (6 bases). The V end was cut by 3 bases, the J end by 0 bases, with 14 bases between. The CDR3 has 15 residues. Germline CDR1 is GTSNPN and CDR2 is SVGIG (reference sequence).